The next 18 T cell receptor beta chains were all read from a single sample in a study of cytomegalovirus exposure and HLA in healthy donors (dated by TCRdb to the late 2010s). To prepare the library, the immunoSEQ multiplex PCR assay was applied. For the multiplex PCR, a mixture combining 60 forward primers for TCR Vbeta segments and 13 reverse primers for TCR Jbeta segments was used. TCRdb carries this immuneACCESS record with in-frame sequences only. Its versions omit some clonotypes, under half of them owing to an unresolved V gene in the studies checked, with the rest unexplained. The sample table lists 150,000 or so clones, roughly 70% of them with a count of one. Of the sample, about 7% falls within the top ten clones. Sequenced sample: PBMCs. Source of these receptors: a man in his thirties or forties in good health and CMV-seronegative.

The CDR3 DNA follows: TGTGCCAGCAGTGAGACAGGGTGGGGTGAAAAACTGTTTTTT. Encoded protein: CASSETGWGEKLFF. The chain couples TRBV2 to TRBJ1-4, with TRBD1 identical over 7 bases. The V gene's germline CDR1 is SNHLY and CDR2 FYNNEI. V trimming: 3 bases; J trimming: 7 bases; junction bases outside the gene matches: 5. The CDR3 runs 14 residues.

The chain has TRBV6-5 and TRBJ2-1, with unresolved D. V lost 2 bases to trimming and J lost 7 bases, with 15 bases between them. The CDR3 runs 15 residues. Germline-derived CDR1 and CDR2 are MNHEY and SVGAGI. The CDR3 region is CASSYRGYPRNEQFF. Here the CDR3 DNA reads TGTGCCAGCAGTTACCGAGGCTACCCGAGGAATGAGCAGTTCTTC.

CDR3 in amino acids: CSVSGTVRGTDTQYF. CDR3 sequence (DNA): TGCAGCGTTTCCGGGACAGTGAGGGGCACAGATACGCAGTATTTT. V is TRBV29-1 and J is TRBJ2-3; 7 positions match TRBD1. This CDR3 contains 15 residues. CDR1 and CDR2 (germline): SQVTM, ANQGSEA. The V and J ends lost 5 bases and 1 base, in that order; junction bases with no gene match: 9.

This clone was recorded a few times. The CDR3 DNA sequence: TGTGCCATCTGGTCAGGTGGATACGCGGAGCAGTTCTTC. Protein sequence: CAIWSGGYAEQFF. This chain connects TRBV6-5 to TRBJ2-1; D call uncertain. The CDR3 is 13 amino acids. Germline-derived CDR1 and CDR2 are MNHEY and SVGAGI. Between the trimmed V and J ends, which lost 10 bases and 10 bases, there was a span of 20 bases.

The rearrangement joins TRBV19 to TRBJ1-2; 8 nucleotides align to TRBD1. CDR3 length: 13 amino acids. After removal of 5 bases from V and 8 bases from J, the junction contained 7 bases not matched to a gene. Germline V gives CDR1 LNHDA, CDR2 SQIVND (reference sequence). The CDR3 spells CASSPTGQGGYTF. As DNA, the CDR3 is TGTGCCAGTAGTCCAACTGGACAGGGAGGCTACACCTTC. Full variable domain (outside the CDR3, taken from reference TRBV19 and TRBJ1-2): DGGITQSPKYLFRKEGQNVTLSCEQNLNHDAMYWYRQDPGQGLRLIYYSQIVNDFQKGDIAEGYSVSREKKESFPLTVTSAQKNPTAFYLCASSPTGQGGYTFGSGTRLTVV.

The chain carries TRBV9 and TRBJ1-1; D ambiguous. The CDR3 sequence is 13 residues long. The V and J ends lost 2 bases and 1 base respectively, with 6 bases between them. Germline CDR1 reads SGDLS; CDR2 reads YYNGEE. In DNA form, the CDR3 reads TGTGCCAGCAGCGTCACAACGAACACTGAAGCTTTCTTT. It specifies CASSVTTNTEAFF.

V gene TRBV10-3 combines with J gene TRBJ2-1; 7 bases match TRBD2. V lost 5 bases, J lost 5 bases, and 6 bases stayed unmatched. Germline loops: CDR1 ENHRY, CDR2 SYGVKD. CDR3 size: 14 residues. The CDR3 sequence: CAISTSDRDNEQFF. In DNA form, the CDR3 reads TGTGCCATCAGTACTAGCGACCGTGACAATGAGCAGTTCTTC.

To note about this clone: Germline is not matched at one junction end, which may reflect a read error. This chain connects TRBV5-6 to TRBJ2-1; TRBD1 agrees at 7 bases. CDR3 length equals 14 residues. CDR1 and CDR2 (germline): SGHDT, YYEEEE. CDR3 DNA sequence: TGTGCCAGCAGCCCTGACAGGGCCTACAATCAGCAGTTCTTC. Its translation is CASSPDRAYNQQFF.

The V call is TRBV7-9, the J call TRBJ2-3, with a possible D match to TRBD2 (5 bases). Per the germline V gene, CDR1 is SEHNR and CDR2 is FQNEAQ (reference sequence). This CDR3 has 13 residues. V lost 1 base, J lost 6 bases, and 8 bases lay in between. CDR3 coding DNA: TGTGCCAGCAGCTTAGGAGGGTCCGATACGCAGTATTTT. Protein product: CASSLGGSDTQYF.

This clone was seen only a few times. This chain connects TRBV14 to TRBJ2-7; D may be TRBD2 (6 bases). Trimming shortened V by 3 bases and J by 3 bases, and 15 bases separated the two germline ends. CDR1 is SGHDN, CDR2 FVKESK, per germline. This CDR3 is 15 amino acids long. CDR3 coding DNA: TGTGCCAGCAGCCAGCTCGGGACTGGAAACTACGAGCAGTACTTC. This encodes CASSQLGTGNYEQYF.

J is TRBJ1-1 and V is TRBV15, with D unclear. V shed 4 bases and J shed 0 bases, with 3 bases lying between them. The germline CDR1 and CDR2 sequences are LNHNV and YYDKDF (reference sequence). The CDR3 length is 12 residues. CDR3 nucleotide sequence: TGTGCCACCAGCACGGTGAACACTGAAGCTTTCTTT. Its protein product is CATSTVNTEAFF.

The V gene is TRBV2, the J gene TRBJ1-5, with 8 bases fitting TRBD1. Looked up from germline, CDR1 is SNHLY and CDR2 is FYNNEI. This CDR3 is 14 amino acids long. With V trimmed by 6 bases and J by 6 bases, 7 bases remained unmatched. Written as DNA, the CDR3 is TGTGCCAGCAGCGGACAGGGAGGAGGTCAGCCCCAGCATTTT. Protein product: CASSGQGGGQPQHF. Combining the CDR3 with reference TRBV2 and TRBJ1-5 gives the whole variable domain EPEVTQTPSHQVTQMGQEVILRCVPISNHLYFYWYRQILGQKVEFLVSFYNNEISEKSEIFDDQFSVERPDGSNFTLKIRSTKLEDSAMYFCASSGQGGGQPQHFGDGTRLSIL.

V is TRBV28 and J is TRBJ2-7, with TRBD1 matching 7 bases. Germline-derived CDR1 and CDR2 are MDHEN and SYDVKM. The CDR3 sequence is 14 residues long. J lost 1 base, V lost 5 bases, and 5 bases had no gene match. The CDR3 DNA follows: TGTGCCAGCAGTACCCGGGACAGTTCCTACGAGCAGTACTTC. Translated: CASSTRDSSYEQYF.

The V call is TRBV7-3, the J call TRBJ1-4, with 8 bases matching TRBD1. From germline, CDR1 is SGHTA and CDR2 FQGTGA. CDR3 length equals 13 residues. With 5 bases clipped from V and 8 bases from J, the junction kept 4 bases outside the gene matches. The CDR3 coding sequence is TGTGCCAGCAGCCCGCGGACAGGGGAAAAACTGTTTTTT. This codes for CASSPRTGEKLFF. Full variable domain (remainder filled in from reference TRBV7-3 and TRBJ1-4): GAGVSQTPSNKVTEKGKYVELRCDPISGHTALYWYRQSLGQGPEFLIYFQGTGAADDSGLPNDRFFAVRPEGSVSTLKIQRTERGDSAVYLCASSPRTGEKLFFGSGTQLSVL.

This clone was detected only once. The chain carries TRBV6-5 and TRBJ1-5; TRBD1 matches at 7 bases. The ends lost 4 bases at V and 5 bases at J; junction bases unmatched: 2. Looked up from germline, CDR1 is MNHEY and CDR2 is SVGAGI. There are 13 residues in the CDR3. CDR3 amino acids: CASSWDSYQPQHF. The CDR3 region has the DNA TGTGCCAGCAGTTGGGACAGTTATCAGCCCCAGCATTTT.

The CDR3 is CASSLAGVTSSYNEQFF. The CDR3 DNA follows: TGCGCCAGCAGCTTGGCAGGGGTCACTAGCTCCTACAATGAGCAGTTCTTC. The chain employs TRBV5-1 and TRBJ2-1; D is perhaps TRBD1 (6 bases). This CDR3 has 17 amino acids. Germline lookup yields CDR1 SGHRS and CDR2 YFSETQ. V was cut by 0 bases and J by 0 bases, with 13 bases left in between.

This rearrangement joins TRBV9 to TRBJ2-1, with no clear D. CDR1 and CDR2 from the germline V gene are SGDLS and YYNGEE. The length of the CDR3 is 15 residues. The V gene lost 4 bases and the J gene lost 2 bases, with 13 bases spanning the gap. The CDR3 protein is CASSFTHSPYNEQFF. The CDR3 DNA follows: TGTGCCAGCAGCTTTACACACAGCCCCTACAATGAGCAGTTCTTC.

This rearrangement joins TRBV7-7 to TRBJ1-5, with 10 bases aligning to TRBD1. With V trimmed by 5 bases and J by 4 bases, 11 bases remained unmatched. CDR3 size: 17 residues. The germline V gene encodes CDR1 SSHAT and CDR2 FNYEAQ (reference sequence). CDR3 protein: CASSPPGQGKWNQPQHF. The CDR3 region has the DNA TGTGCCAGCAGCCCGCCGGGACAGGGGAAGTGGAATCAGCCCCAGCATTTT.